These T cell receptor beta chains were read from a single sample in a study of cytomegalovirus exposure and HLA in healthy donors. Some clones are missing from TCRdb's copy, which holds only in-frame ones; the method was immunoSEQ multiplex PCR. The table has some 150,000 clones, around 88% seen once. Sequences were obtained from PBMCs. The origin of the receptors is a woman aged 18-29 years in good health and CMV-seropositive. Each CDR3 is given with its conserved first and last residue. Fields, in order: V gene, CDR3 protein.

v_gene: TRBV19
CDR3aa: CASGLAGGQYNEQFF

v_gene: TRBV28
CDR3aa: CASSSQGAGGNEKLFF

v_gene: TRBV4-2
CDR3aa: CASSQVLAGGYNEQFF

v_gene: TRBV2
CDR3aa: CASSVGVQETQYF

v_gene: TRBV20-1
CDR3aa: CSGSSGGAAYF

v_gene: TRBV5-1
CDR3aa: CASSAGAGDTQYF

v_gene: TRBV28
CDR3aa: CASSPTGTGDYEQYF

v_gene: TRBV9
CDR3aa: CASSKGTSGSNYNEQFF

v_gene: TRBV25-1
CDR3aa: CASSERTGGESYTF

v_gene: TRBV28
CDR3aa: CASSPGGLAGGRAGELFF

v_gene: TRBV5-1
CDR3aa: CASSSNILADTGELFF

v_gene: TRBV5-1
CDR3aa: CASSAQGGETQYF

v_gene: TRBV6-5
CDR3aa: CASSWHTEAFF

v_gene: TRBV9
CDR3aa: CASSVAPLAGRDTQYF

v_gene: TRBV7-3
CDR3aa: CASSFPGIYNEQFF

v_gene: TRBV9
CDR3aa: CASSVVRLERSEQYF

v_gene: TRBV18
CDR3aa: CASSPVERGGYTF

v_gene: TRBV5-4
CDR3aa: CASGRSGYNSPLHF

v_gene: TRBV18
CDR3aa: CASSPTQGNQPQHF

v_gene: TRBV28
CDR3aa: CASSLEGIANSPLHF

v_gene: TRBV5-1
CDR3aa: CASSPSGTGVEQYF

v_gene: TRBV30
CDR3aa: CAWRAPGGNSPLHF

v_gene: TRBV19
CDR3aa: CATALSINYGYTF

v_gene: TRBV2
CDR3aa: CASSIGTSGSREQYF

v_gene: TRBV19
CDR3aa: CASSIVGGGIYNEQFF

v_gene: TRBV28
CDR3aa: CASSYIPGQGGNQPQHF

v_gene: TRBV27
CDR3aa: CASSSNRGLGYGYTF

v_gene: TRBV28
CDR3aa: CASSAYGTEQFF

v_gene: TRBV5-1
CDR3aa: CASSSTGNQNTEAFF

v_gene: TRBV29-1
CDR3aa: CSVAKEGEKLFF

v_gene: TRBV6-1
CDR3aa: CASSERGTKIYGYTF